These T cell receptor beta chains were read from a single sample in a study of OX40 agonist ivuxolimab in advanced cancers. Sequenced by immunoSEQ multiplex PCR; TCRdb stores in-frame clones only, minus some. The profile shows around 44,000 clones, more than 75% of them singletons. This specimen was CD4+ or CD8+ T cells sorted from blood, taken in a trial of the OX40 agonist ivuxolimab. Receptors originate from an adult with an advanced solid tumor such as melanoma, head and neck, liver or kidney cancer. The CDR3 runs from the conserved cysteine through the conserved F or W. The order of the fields is V gene, clone size, J gene, D gene, CDR3 length, CDR3 protein, CDR3 DNA. The D gene is left open where the match is weak. A clone size is listed for some rows: how often the clone was seen (once, few, many), or a class if it is expanded.

v_gene: TRBV5-8; abundance: NA; j_gene: TRBJ2-7; d_gene: TRBD2; len: 16; CDR3aa: CASSPLVGGSSYEQYF; CDR3nt: TGTGCCAGCAGCCCGCTAGTGGGGGGGAGCTCCTACGAGCAGTACTTC
v_gene: TRBV16; abundance: NA; j_gene: TRBJ2-3; d_gene: NA; len: 14; CDR3aa: CASSQSSATDTQYF; CDR3nt: TGTGCCAGCAGCCAATCCTCTGCCACAGATACGCAGTATTTT
v_gene: TRBV4-3; abundance: NA; j_gene: TRBJ2-7; d_gene: NA; len: 17; CDR3aa: CASSLDYHHHSSYEQYF; CDR3nt: TGCGCCAGCAGCCTCGACTACCACCACCACAGCTCCTACGAGCAGTACTTC
v_gene: TRBV11-2; abundance: NA; j_gene: TRBJ2-3; d_gene: TRBD2; len: 15; CDR3aa: CASSMGLGHTDTQYF; CDR3nt: TGTGCCAGCAGCATGGGACTAGGCCACACAGATACGCAGTATTTT
v_gene: TRBV6-5; abundance: NA; j_gene: TRBJ2-7; d_gene: TRBD1; len: 13; CDR3aa: CASRFTGEYEQYF; CDR3nt: TGTGCCAGCAGGTTCACAGGGGAATACGAGCAGTACTTC
v_gene: TRBV6-5; abundance: NA; j_gene: TRBJ1-5; d_gene: NA; len: 13; CDR3aa: CASSAQGGQPQHF; CDR3nt: TGTGCCAGCAGTGCTCAGGGTGGCCAGCCCCAGCATTTT
v_gene: TRBV6-5; abundance: NA; j_gene: TRBJ2-7; d_gene: NA; len: 14; CDR3aa: CASSPGTSPYEQYF; CDR3nt: TGTGCCAGCAGCCCCGGGACTTCTCCCTACGAGCAGTACTTC
v_gene: TRBV7-8; abundance: NA; j_gene: TRBJ1-1; d_gene: NA; len: 16; CDR3aa: CASSLYGTPVHTEAFF; CDR3nt: TGTGCCAGCAGCTTATACGGGACCCCAGTCCACACTGAAGCTTTCTTT
v_gene: TRBV5-6; abundance: few; j_gene: TRBJ1-2; d_gene: TRBD1; len: 14; CDR3aa: CASSPGQGDYGYTF; CDR3nt: TGTGCCAGCAGCCCAGGACAGGGCGACTATGGCTACACCTTC
v_gene: TRBV7-8; abundance: once; j_gene: TRBJ1-2; d_gene: NA; len: 15; CDR3aa: CASSLRGSGEGGYTF; CDR3nt: TGTGCCAGCAGCTTACGTGGGTCAGGGGAGGGTGGCTACACCTTC
v_gene: TRBV7-9; abundance: NA; j_gene: TRBJ2-7; d_gene: NA; len: 13; CDR3aa: CASSHGPLSAQYF; CDR3nt: TGTGCCAGCAGCCATGGGCCGCTATCGGCGCAGTACTTC
v_gene: TRBV19; abundance: NA; j_gene: TRBJ2-7; d_gene: NA; len: 13; CDR3aa: CASSPGVGYEQYF; CDR3nt: TGTGCCAGTAGCCCGGGGGTAGGTTACGAGCAGTACTTC
v_gene: TRBV7-3; abundance: NA; j_gene: TRBJ2-1; d_gene: NA; len: 15; CDR3aa: CASSATSRSYNEQFF; CDR3nt: TGTGCCAGCAGCGCGACTAGTAGGTCCTACAATGAGCAGTTCTTC
v_gene: TRBV5-4; abundance: NA; j_gene: TRBJ2-5; d_gene: TRBD1; len: 14; CDR3aa: CASSPRTGQETQYF; CDR3nt: TGTGCCAGCAGCCCCCGGACAGGGCAAGAGACCCAGTACTTC
v_gene: TRBV27; abundance: NA; j_gene: TRBJ2-1; d_gene: NA; len: 14; CDR3aa: CASSLVGGNNEQFF; CDR3nt: TGTGCCAGCAGTTTAGTGGGGGGCAACAATGAGCAGTTCTTC
v_gene: TRBV19; abundance: NA; j_gene: TRBJ1-4; d_gene: TRBD1; len: 13; CDR3aa: CASTGTENEKLFF; CDR3nt: TGTGCCAGCACCGGGACAGAAAATGAAAAACTGTTTTTT
v_gene: TRBV19; abundance: few; j_gene: TRBJ1-6; d_gene: NA; len: 16; CDR3aa: CASSIDEAGEGSPLHF; CDR3nt: TGTGCCAGTAGTATAGATGAGGCAGGGGAAGGATCACCCCTCCACTTT
v_gene: TRBV6-6; abundance: NA; j_gene: TRBJ2-2; d_gene: NA; len: 14; CDR3aa: CASSQTGNTGELFF; CDR3nt: TGTGCCAGCAGCCAGACAGGGAACACCGGGGAGCTGTTTTTT
v_gene: TRBV10-3; abundance: NA; j_gene: TRBJ1-6; d_gene: NA; len: 14; CDR3aa: CAISESGGNSPLHF; CDR3nt: TGTGCCATCAGTGAGTCGGGCGGGAATTCACCCCTCCACTTT
v_gene: TRBV7-9; abundance: NA; j_gene: TRBJ1-1; d_gene: TRBD1; len: 15; CDR3aa: CASSLGQGLIPEAFF; CDR3nt: TGTGCCAGCAGCCTAGGACAGGGGCTGATCCCTGAAGCTTTCTTT
v_gene: TRBV27; abundance: NA; j_gene: TRBJ1-5; d_gene: NA; len: 16; CDR3aa: CASSSSISRSNQPQHF; CDR3nt: TGTGCCAGCAGTTCATCCATTAGTAGGAGCAATCAGCCCCAGCATTTT
v_gene: TRBV13; abundance: NA; j_gene: TRBJ2-3; d_gene: TRBD2; len: 15; CDR3aa: CASSSFAGDTDTQYF; CDR3nt: TGTGCCAGCAGCTCGTTTGCGGGGGACACAGATACGCAGTATTTT
v_gene: TRBV9; abundance: once; j_gene: TRBJ2-3; d_gene: TRBD2; len: 14; CDR3aa: CASSSGGAVDTQYF; CDR3nt: TGTGCCAGCAGCTCCGGGGGGGCCGTAGATACGCAGTATTTT
v_gene: TRBV29-1; abundance: few; j_gene: TRBJ2-7; d_gene: TRBD2; len: 16; CDR3aa: CSVEGNRGEGPYEQYF; CDR3nt: TGCAGCGTTGAAGGGAACCGGGGGGAGGGACCCTACGAGCAGTACTTC
v_gene: TRBV5-1; abundance: NA; j_gene: TRBJ2-7; d_gene: NA; len: 16; CDR3aa: CASSPTGHTLTYEQYF; CDR3nt: TGCGCCAGCAGCCCTACGGGTCACACCCTAACTTACGAGCAGTACTTC
v_gene: TRBV13; abundance: NA; j_gene: TRBJ1-5; d_gene: NA; len: 15; CDR3aa: CASSLGSSSNQPQHF; CDR3nt: TGTGCCAGCAGCTTAGGTAGCAGTAGCAATCAGCCCCAGCATTTT
v_gene: TRBV27; abundance: NA; j_gene: TRBJ1-2; d_gene: NA; len: 15; CDR3aa: CASSGWQGAGYGYTF; CDR3nt: TGTGCCAGCAGTGGGTGGCAGGGTGCTGGCTATGGCTACACCTTC